The 19 T cell receptor beta chains reported below all come from one sample, sequenced in a study of blood T cells in healthy people across ages. The authors ran a second PCR of 7 to 11 cycles using a sample-barcoded 5' primer and a J-beta primer mix. TCRdb re-analysed the 5' RACE reads in MiXCR, keeping a single row per CDR3 protein. The data show 700,000 to 1,000,000 distinct CDR3 sequences, with under 45% seen just once and about 21% held by the top ten. The sequencing input was blood. All receptors derive from a man between 60 and 75 years old in good health.

As concerns this clonotype: Possible read error: a much larger clone is one base away. The chain combines TRBV7-2 with TRBJ1-2; D is perhaps TRBD1 (5 bases). The V gene's germline CDR1 is SGHTA and CDR2 FQGNSA. This CDR3 contains 13 residues. V was pared by 1 base and J by 3 bases, with 6 bases between. The CDR3 DNA is TGTGCCAGCAGCTTAGGGGGACACTATGGCTACACCTTC. Its protein product is CASSLGGHYGYTF.

The V call is TRBV6-5, the J call TRBJ2-1; D is undetermined. Germline CDR1 and CDR2: MNHEY and SVGAGI. The CDR3 has 18 residues. Deletions cut 7 bases from V and 7 bases from J, with 29 bases between. CDR3 bases: TGTGCCAGCACTTCATATCTGACCGGGCCCCGGGCCGGTAATGAGCAGTTCTTC. As protein: CASTSYLTGPRAGNEQFF.

For the CDR3, the DNA is TGTGCCAGCAGTAAATCCCCAGCGGGGAGGCAAGAGACCCAGTACTTC. Translation gives CASSKSPAGRQETQYF. The chain carries TRBV25-1 and TRBJ2-5; 7 bases map to TRBD2. Losses at the gene ends were 5 bases for V and 2 bases for J; bases not matched to a gene: 11. Germline V gene data show CDR1 as MGHDK and CDR2 as SYGVNS. The CDR3 has 16 residues.

This clonotype turned up a few times. This rearrangement joins TRBV7-9 to TRBJ2-7; no clear D. V lost 10 bases and J 5 bases, leaving 6 bases between the germline ends. This CDR3 region has 9 residues. CDR1 is SEHNR and CDR2 is FQNEAQ in the germline V gene (reference sequence). The CDR3 DNA follows: TGTGCCATATCAAACGAGCAGTACTTC. It yields the protein CAISNEQYF.

This clonotype was found a few times. The J gene is TRBJ2-3, the V gene TRBV6-2 or TRBV6-3; D might be TRBD2 (5 bases). V gave up 6 bases and J gave up 7 bases, with 11 bases separating them. Germline CDR1 and CDR2: MNHEY and SVGEGT. The CDR3 has 12 residues. CDR3: CASRDGVNTQYF. CDR3 coding DNA: TGTGCCAGCAGAGACGGGGTCAATACGCAGTATTTT.

This clonotype was counted only a few times. The chain couples TRBV6-2 or TRBV6-3 to TRBJ2-7; a weak D match, TRBD2 (5 bases). The germline V and J ends were trimmed by 7 bases and 4 bases, with 17 bases remaining between them. The CDR3 length is 14 residues. CDR1 and CDR2 from the germline V gene are MNHEY and SVGEGT. CDR3 loop: CASNRMRRPYEQYF. The CDR3 DNA reads as TGTGCCAGCAATAGGATGCGGAGGCCGTACGAGCAGTACTTC.

The DNA of the CDR3 is TGTGCCAGCAGCTTTACGCAACAAGAGACCCAGTTCTTC. Translated: CASSFTQQETQFF. The J gene is TRBJ2-5, the V gene TRBV7-2; D remains ambiguous. The last part of the DNA fits TRBJ2-1 better; the J call may be wrong. Germline-derived CDR1 and CDR2 are SGHTA and FQGNSA. This CDR3 comprises 13 residues.

V and J are TRBV5-1 and TRBJ2-5; the D is unclear. Trimming shortened V by 0 bases and J by 5 bases, and 8 bases separated the two germline ends. CDR3 length: 13 residues. Per the germline V gene, CDR1 is SGHRS and CDR2 is YFSETQ. The CDR3 DNA reads TGCGCCAGCAGCTTGGTGGCTCGGGAGACCCAGTACTTC. This gives the protein CASSLVARETQYF.

This clonotype turned up a few times. CDR3 nucleotide sequence: TGCAGCGGGCGGGGGCCAGGAAAGACCCAGTACTTC. This gives the protein CSGRGPGKTQYF. V usage is TRBV29-1 and J usage is TRBJ2-5; D is perhaps TRBD2 (7 bases). V was trimmed by 7 bases and J by 6 bases, leaving 15 bases between them. The CDR3 has 12 amino acids. The germline V gene encodes CDR1 SQVTM and CDR2 ANQGSEA.

This clonotype was seen only a few times. V usage is TRBV7-9 and J usage is TRBJ1-2; D is uncertain. CDR3 size: 12 residues. Per germline, CDR1 SEHNR and CDR2 FQNEAQ (reference sequence). Trimming stripped 5 bases from V and 8 bases from J, with 12 bases between. The CDR3 region is CASSPQEGGYTF. CDR3 nucleotides: TGTGCCAGCAGCCCGCAGGAGGGCGGCTACACCTTC.

This clonotype occurred a few times. The chain uses TRBV12-3 or TRBV12-4 and TRBJ2-1; D perhaps matches TRBD1 (5 bases). V gave up 8 bases and J gave up 5 bases, with 16 bases separating them. The CDR3 covers 14 residues. The CDR3 sequence: CASGRAGPNNEQFF. As DNA, the CDR3 is TGTGCCAGCGGACGGGCAGGGCCCAACAATGAGCAGTTCTTC.

The chain couples TRBV30 to TRBJ2-1; the match to TRBD2 covers 7 bases. Germline V gene sequence: CDR1 GTSNPN, CDR2 SVGIG (reference sequence). The CDR3 consists of 18 residues. J gave up 4 bases and V 1 base, and 16 bases lay outside the gene matches. DNA of the CDR3: TGTGCCTGGAGTGCCCTCGCACCCTACGGGGGGTCTTACAATGAGCAGTTCTTC. Its protein is CAWSALAPYGGSYNEQFF.

The chain couples TRBV9 to TRBJ2-5, with 11 bases lining up with TRBD1. The DNA end is a closer match to TRBJ2-7, so the J assignment may be wrong. The CDR3 totals 16 residues. Germline lookup yields CDR1 SGDLS and CDR2 YYNGEE. The CDR3 loop is CASSPTPGTGGYEQYF. DNA of the CDR3: TGTGCCAGCAGCCCCACACCCGGGACAGGGGGGTACGAGCAGTACTTC.

The chain carries TRBV12-3 or TRBV12-4 and TRBJ2-5; 7 nucleotides align to TRBD1. V was pared by 6 bases and J by 11 bases, with 18 bases of the junction left unmatched. CDR3 size: 15 residues. CDR3 sequence: CASSSTRGNPSNQYF. The CDR3 DNA sequence: TGTGCCAGCAGCTCAACCAGGGGGAACCCTAGCAATCAGTACTTC.

This rearrangement joins TRBV7-9 to TRBJ2-7; weak D call: TRBD1 (6 bases). Trimming cost V 5 bases and J 2 bases, with 19 bases left between them. The CDR3 sequence is 16 residues long. Germline CDR1 is SEHNR and CDR2 is FQNEAQ (reference sequence). The CDR3 protein is CASSRLDRSPTYEQYF. In DNA form, the CDR3 reads TGTGCCAGCAGCCGCTTAGACAGGAGCCCGACCTACGAGCAGTACTTC.

The chain joins TRBV15 to TRBJ2-2, with D hard to call. V dropped 1 base and J dropped 4 bases, with 10 bases sitting between them. From germline, CDR1 is LNHNV and CDR2 YYDKDF (reference sequence). CDR3 length equals 15 residues. DNA of the CDR3: TGTGCCACCAGCAGAGGTTCTTACGGCACCGGGGAGCTGTTTTTT. This sequence encodes CATSRGSYGTGELFF.

This sequence joins TRBV6-6 and TRBJ2-7; 11 nucleotides match TRBD2. The DNA end is a closer match to TRBJ2-5, so the J assignment may be wrong. Germline CDR1 is MNHNY and CDR2 is SVGAGI (reference sequence). CDR3 length: 15 amino acids. CDR3 residues: CASSDLGTSGETQYF. For the CDR3, the DNA is TGTGCCAGCAGTGATCTTGGGACTAGCGGAGAGACCCAGTACTTC.

The chain employs TRBV24-1 and TRBJ2-3; tentative D call: TRBD1 (5 bases). The length of the CDR3 is 15 residues. Trimming stripped 0 bases from V and 5 bases from J, with 11 bases between. Per germline, CDR1 KGHDR and CDR2 SFDVKD. The CDR3 sequence: CATSDLGQGEDTQYF. The CDR3 DNA follows: TGTGCCACCAGTGATTTGGGGCAGGGCGAAGATACGCAGTATTTT.

The genes are TRBV3-1 and TRBJ1-4; D unclear. CDR3 length equals 14 residues. Germline-derived CDR1 and CDR2 are LGHDT and YNNKEL (reference sequence). The V end was cut by 0 bases, the J end by 8 bases, with 10 bases between. The CDR3 region has the DNA TGTGCCAGCAGCCAAGATCTTGGGGAAGAAAAACTGTTTTTT. It yields the protein CASSQDLGEEKLFF.